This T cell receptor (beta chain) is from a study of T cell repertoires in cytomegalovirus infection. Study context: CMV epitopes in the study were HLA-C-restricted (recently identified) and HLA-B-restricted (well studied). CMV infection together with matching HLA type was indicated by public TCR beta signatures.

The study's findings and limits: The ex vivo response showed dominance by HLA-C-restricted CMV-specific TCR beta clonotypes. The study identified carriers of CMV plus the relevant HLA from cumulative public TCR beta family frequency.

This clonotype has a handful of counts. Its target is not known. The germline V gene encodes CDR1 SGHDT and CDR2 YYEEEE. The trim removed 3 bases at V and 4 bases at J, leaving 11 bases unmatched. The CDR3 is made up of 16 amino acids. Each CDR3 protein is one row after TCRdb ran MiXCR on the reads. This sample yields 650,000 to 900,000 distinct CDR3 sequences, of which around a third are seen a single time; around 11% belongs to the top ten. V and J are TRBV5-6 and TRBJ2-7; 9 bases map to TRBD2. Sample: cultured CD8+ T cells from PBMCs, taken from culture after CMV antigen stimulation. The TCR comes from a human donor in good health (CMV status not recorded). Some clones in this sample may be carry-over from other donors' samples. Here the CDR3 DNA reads TGTGCCAGCAGCTGGGGAGGCGGGACTAGCCTTTACGAGCAGTACTTC. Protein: CASSWGGGTSLYEQYF.